The next 18 T cell receptor beta chains were all read from a single sample in a study of spatial heterogeneity in lung cancer. TCRdb itself ran the 5' RACE reads through MiXCR, one entry per CDR3 protein. There are 15,000 to 20,000 distinct CDR3 sequences in the sample; approximately 6% occur only once, and roughly 23% lies in the top ten. Time point noted: blood at routine non-recurrence follow-up after resection. The sequences come from PBMCs, collected at follow-up. The source is a male donor with early-stage non-small cell lung cancer.

This clonotype came up many times. The chain carries TRBV15 and TRBJ2-1; D is unresolved. The V and J ends lost 0 bases and 0 bases respectively, with 9 bases between them. Germline V gene sequence: CDR1 LNHNV, CDR2 YYDKDF (reference sequence). The CDR3 runs to 16 residues. The CDR3: CATSRDEAVSYNEQFF. The CDR3 nucleotides read TGTGCCACCAGCAGAGATGAAGCAGTCTCCTACAATGAGCAGTTCTTC.

In this sample, this clonotype turned up many times. The chain combines TRBV12-3 or TRBV12-4 with TRBJ1-5; D call uncertain. The CDR3 length is 14 residues. The V gene lost 5 bases and the J gene lost 5 bases, with 13 bases spanning the gap. The DNA of the CDR3 is TGTGCCAGCAGTCCGACGTATGGGGATCAGCCCCAGCATTTT. This translates into CASSPTYGDQPQHF.

This clonotype was observed many times. The rearrangement links TRBV6-2 or TRBV6-3 to TRBJ2-2, with unresolved D. Per germline, CDR1 MNHEY and CDR2 SVGEGT. Trimming took off 6 bases at V and 4 bases at J, with 9 bases between the two ends. The CDR3 runs to 13 residues. For the CDR3, the DNA is TGTGCCAGCAGCTCAGTATCCACCGGGGAGCTGTTTTTT. Its protein is CASSSVSTGELFF.

This clonotype was counted ten times or more. The CDR3 region has the DNA TGTGCCAGCAGCTCACGACAGGGGCCCTATGGGGACAATGAGCAGTTCTTC. It encodes CASSSRQGPYGDNEQFF. J is TRBJ2-1 and V is TRBV11-3; 8 bases align to TRBD1. Germline CDR1 SGHNT, CDR2 YENEEA. The V and J ends lost 4 bases and 5 bases, in that order; junction bases with no gene match: 13. This CDR3 comprises 17 residues.

This clonotype was detected ten times or more. V gene TRBV7-2 combines with J gene TRBJ2-2, with 10 bases identical to TRBD1. The V gene end was trimmed by 5 bases and the J gene end by 4 bases; junction bases not matched to a gene: 4. The CDR3 loop spans 15 amino acids. Germline V lookup: CDR1 SGHTA, CDR2 FQGNSA. CDR3 sequence: CASSGRTGGTGELFF. The DNA of the CDR3 is TGTGCCAGCAGCGGAAGGACAGGGGGCACCGGGGAGCTGTTTTTT.

At least ten counts were recorded for this clonotype. The chain is built from TRBV7-8 and TRBJ2-7; D not certain. The CDR3 is made up of 11 amino acids. With 5 bases removed from V and 6 bases from J, the gap between germline ends came to 8 bases. In germline, CDR1 is SGHVS, CDR2 FQNEAQ. The CDR3 region has the DNA TGTGCCAGCAGCGTCGACCGCGAGCAGTACTTC. The encoded protein is CASSVDREQYF.

This clonotype was detected ten times or more. CDR3 amino acids: CASSGRFGSSTDTQYF. CDR3 coding DNA: TGTGCCAGCAGCGGGAGGTTCGGCTCTAGCACAGATACGCAGTATTTT. This chain uses TRBV6-6 with TRBJ2-3, with 7 positions matching TRBD2. Germline V lookup: CDR1 MNHNY, CDR2 SVGAGI (reference sequence). Trimming cost V 6 bases and J 0 bases; bases outside gene matches: 9. CDR3 length: 16 amino acids.

There are many counts of this clonotype. The chain recombines TRBV12-3 or TRBV12-4 with TRBJ2-3, with a weak D call TRBD2 (6 bases). V lost 2 bases and J lost 6, with 15 bases in between. CDR3 length equals 15 residues. CDR3 nucleotide sequence: TGTGCCAGCAGTTTACGGGGTAGCGGAGGGGATACGCAGTATTTT. Translated: CASSLRGSGGDTQYF.

The J gene is TRBJ2-1, the V gene TRBV19; D gene unclear. This CDR3 has 14 amino acids. V was shortened by 2 bases and J by 5 bases, with 10 bases between the two germline ends. Per germline, CDR1 LNHDA and CDR2 SQIVND (reference sequence). The CDR3 nucleotides are TGTGCCAGTAGTATATGGGCGCCTCACAATGAGCAGTTCTTC. Translated: CASSIWAPHNEQFF.

This clonotype was recorded at least ten times. The chain is built from TRBV20-1 and TRBJ1-5, with a possible D match to TRBD1 (5 bases). The CDR3 totals 15 residues. Germline V gene lookup returns CDR1 DFQATT and CDR2 SNEGSKA (reference sequence). V lost 1 base to trimming and J lost 6 bases, with 16 bases between them. CDR3 region: CSARALGDSSQPQHF. CDR3 coding DNA: TGCAGTGCTAGAGCCCTGGGGGATTCGAGTCAGCCCCAGCATTTT.

This clonotype was seen repeatedly, ten times or more. This chain connects TRBV20-1 to TRBJ2-2; maybe TRBD2 (6 bases). Germline lookup yields CDR1 DFQATT and CDR2 SNEGSKA (reference sequence). Trimming left V 3 bases short and J 3 bases short, with 8 bases between. CDR3 size: 13 residues. The CDR3: CSARGGYTGELFF. The CDR3 DNA is TGCAGTGCTAGGGGGGGATACACCGGGGAGCTGTTTTTT.

In this sample, this clonotype turned up many times. This sequence joins TRBV5-4 and TRBJ2-3; TRBD1 agrees at 11 bases. The V segment lost 4 bases and the J segment 1 base; nucleotides outside the gene matches: 5. Germline CDR1 reads SGHNT; CDR2 reads YYREEE (reference sequence). The CDR3 is 16 residues long. CDR3 DNA sequence: TGTGCCAGCAGCCCACGGACAGGGGGCGGCACAGATACGCAGTATTTT. It encodes CASSPRTGGGTDTQYF.

This clonotype was seen many times. The rearrangement uses TRBV3-1 and TRBJ2-3, with 13 bases that match TRBD2. Germline V gene sequence: CDR1 LGHDT, CDR2 YNNKEL (reference sequence). This CDR3 comprises 18 residues. Trimming at V came to 1 base and at J to 4 bases, leaving 8 bases not matched to a gene. CDR3 protein: CASSQGPTSGRYADTQYF. The CDR3 nucleotides read TGTGCCAGCAGCCAAGGCCCGACTAGCGGGAGGTACGCAGATACGCAGTATTTT.

This clonotype was seen at least ten times. The chain carries TRBV29-1 and TRBJ2-3; unclear D gene. The CDR3 runs to 14 residues. Germline V gene lookup returns CDR1 SQVTM and CDR2 ANQGSEA. V was clipped by 6 bases and J by 2 bases, with 15 bases between them. CDR3 DNA: TGCAGCGTGTCCCGGGCGGACCCCACAGATACGCAGTATTTT. Its translation is CSVSRADPTDTQYF.

This clonotype has a count of ten or more. This chain links TRBV19 with TRBJ2-1, with 12 bases lining up with TRBD1. Germline CDR1 and CDR2: LNHDA and SQIVND (reference sequence). Germline trimming cut 1 base from V and 12 bases from J; bases unmatched to any gene: 7. The CDR3 runs to 15 residues. The CDR3: CASSIGGTGGVGQFF. The DNA of the CDR3 is TGTGCCAGTAGTATAGGGGGGACAGGGGGCGTCGGGCAGTTCTTC.

This clonotype has at least ten counts. The chain recombines TRBV28 with TRBJ2-5; TRBD2 matches 7 bases. This CDR3 is built from 14 residues. Germline CDR1 reads MDHEN; CDR2 reads SYDVKM. V was clipped by 6 bases and J by 2 bases; unmatched bases: 6. CDR3 residues: CASRGGGGQETQYF. In nucleotides, the CDR3 is TGTGCCAGCAGGGGCGGCGGGGGACAAGAGACCCAGTACTTC.

In its sample, this clonotype was seen many times. The genes are TRBV20-1 and TRBJ1-1; unclear D gene. Germline-derived CDR1 and CDR2 are DFQATT and SNEGSKA (reference sequence). V gave up 3 bases and J gave up 5 bases, with 13 bases separating them. The CDR3 covers 13 residues. This chain's CDR3 is CSARFGLGTEAFF. In nucleotides, the CDR3 is TGCAGTGCTAGGTTCGGGTTAGGGACTGAAGCTTTCTTT.

This clonotype was recorded many times. The chain joins TRBV6-2 or TRBV6-3 to TRBJ2-7; D remains ambiguous. The germline V gene encodes CDR1 MNHEY and CDR2 SVGEGT. Between the trimmed V and J ends, which lost 6 bases and 0 bases, there was a span of 9 bases. The CDR3 has 13 amino acids. CDR3 region: CASSSTSSYEQYF. The CDR3 DNA sequence: TGTGCCAGCAGCTCGACAAGCTCCTACGAGCAGTACTTC.